Listed here are 8 T cell receptor beta chains from one sample, sequenced in a study of shared clonotypes between healthy human individuals. Sequenced by immunoSEQ multiplex PCR; TCRdb stores in-frame clones only, minus some. The profile shows some 2,500,000 clones, over 85% of them singletons. The sequencing input was naive CD4+ T cells from PBMCs. The subset is: CD45RA+ positively selected. The receptors shown here come from a man aged 18-30 years in good health. Some clones in this sample may be carry-over from other donors' samples.

The chain recombines TRBV29-1 with TRBJ1-2; 7 nucleotides agree with TRBD1. From germline, CDR1 is SQVTM and CDR2 ANQGSEA. J lost 0 bases, V lost 4 bases, and 2 bases had no gene match. The CDR3 has 13 residues. DNA for the CDR3: TGCAGCGTTGCGACAGGGACTAACTATGGCTACACCTTC. This codes for CSVATGTNYGYTF.

The gene calls are TRBV18 and TRBJ1-2, with a weak D call TRBD1 (6 bases). This CDR3 spans 13 amino acids. Per germline, CDR1 KGHSH and CDR2 LQKENI. Trimming took 6 bases from V and 2 from J, leaving 10 bases between them. CDR3 region: CASSKQGNYGYTF. The DNA of the CDR3 is TGTGCCAGCTCTAAACAGGGAAACTATGGCTACACCTTC.

V gene TRBV18 combines with J gene TRBJ2-5; D might be TRBD2 (5 bases). The germline gives CDR1 KGHSH, CDR2 LQKENI. Trimming pared 2 bases from V and 5 bases from J, leaving 15 bases between. The CDR3 contains 15 residues. Written as DNA, the CDR3 is TGTGCCAGCTCACCAGTCGATCTAGCTGTGGAGACCCAGTACTTC. Translated, it gives CASSPVDLAVETQYF.

The rearrangement uses TRBV12-5 and TRBJ2-3; a possible D gene is TRBD2 (5 bases). The length of the CDR3 is 15 residues. Germline lookup yields CDR1 LGHNT and CDR2 FRNRAP. V lost 7 bases, J lost 2 bases, and 16 bases lay in between. CDR3 DNA sequence: TGTGCTAGTGCCCCCGGCACCGGGGTCACAGATACGCAGTATTTT. Residues: CASAPGTGVTDTQYF.

CDR3 sequence reads: CASSTGSFSAIYGYTF. CDR3 coding DNA: TGCGCCAGCAGCACCGGATCGTTTTCGGCTATCTATGGCTACACCTTC. This rearrangement joins TRBV5-1 to TRBJ1-2; D gene ambiguous. Germline V gene lookup returns CDR1 SGHRS and CDR2 YFSETQ. This CDR3 has 16 amino acids. V lost 4 bases to trimming and J lost 4 bases, with 20 bases between them.

This chain joins TRBV5-1 and TRBJ2-7, with D hard to call. In germline, CDR1 is SGHRS, CDR2 YFSETQ. There are 14 residues in the CDR3. Trimming left V 1 base short and J 2 bases short, with 10 bases between. The CDR3 loop is CASSLNVPPYEQYF. CDR3 nucleotide sequence: TGCGCCAGCAGCTTGAATGTGCCGCCCTACGAGCAGTACTTC. The full variable domain, rest sourced from reference TRBV5-1 and TRBJ2-7, is KAGVTQTPRYLIKTRGQQVTLSCSPISGHRSVSWYQQTPGQGLQFLFEYFSETQRNKGNFPGRFSGRQFSNSRSEMNVSTLELGDSALYLCASSLNVPPYEQYFGPGTRLTVT.

The chain links TRBV18 to TRBJ1-1; 7 bases agree with TRBD1. J lost 5 bases, V lost 2 bases, and 8 bases had no gene match. The CDR3 extends over 15 amino acids. In germline, CDR1 is KGHSH, CDR2 LQKENI. The CDR3 spells CASSPSQGSRTEAFF. The CDR3 DNA is TGTGCCAGCTCACCATCACAGGGGTCCAGGACTGAAGCTTTCTTT.

The genes are TRBV5-1 and TRBJ2-5; TRBD1 agrees at 10 bases. CDR1 is SGHRS, CDR2 YFSETQ, per germline. V dropped 0 bases and J dropped 2; count of bases not matched to a gene: 4. CDR3 length: 16 residues. The DNA for the CDR3 is TGCGCCAGCAGCTTGGCTAGGACAGGGGGACAAGAGACCCAGTACTTC. It codes for CASSLARTGGQETQYF. The entire variable domain, with the rest obtained from reference TRBV5-1 and TRBJ2-5, is as follows: KAGVTQTPRYLIKTRGQQVTLSCSPISGHRSVSWYQQTPGQGLQFLFEYFSETQRNKGNFPGRFSGRQFSNSRSEMNVSTLELGDSALYLCASSLARTGGQETQYFGPGTRLLVL.